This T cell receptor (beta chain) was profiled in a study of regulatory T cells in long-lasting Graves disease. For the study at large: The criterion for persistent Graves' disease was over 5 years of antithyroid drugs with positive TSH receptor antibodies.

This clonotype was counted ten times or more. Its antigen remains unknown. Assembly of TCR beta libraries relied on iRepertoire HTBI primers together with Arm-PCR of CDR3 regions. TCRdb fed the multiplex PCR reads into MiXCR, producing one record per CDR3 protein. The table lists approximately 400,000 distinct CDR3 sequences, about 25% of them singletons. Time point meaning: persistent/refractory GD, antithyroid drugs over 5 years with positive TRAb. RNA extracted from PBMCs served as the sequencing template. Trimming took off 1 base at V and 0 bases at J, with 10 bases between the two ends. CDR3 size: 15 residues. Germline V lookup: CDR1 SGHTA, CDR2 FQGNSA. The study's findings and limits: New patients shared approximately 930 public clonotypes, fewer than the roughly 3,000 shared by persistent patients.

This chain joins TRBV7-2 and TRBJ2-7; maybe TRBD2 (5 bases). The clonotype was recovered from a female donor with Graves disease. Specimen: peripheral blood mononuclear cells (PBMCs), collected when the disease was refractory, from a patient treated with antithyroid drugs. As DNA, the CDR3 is TGTGCCAGCAGCTTAGGCCCGGGGAGCTCCTACGAGCAGTACTTC. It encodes CASSLGPGSSYEQYF. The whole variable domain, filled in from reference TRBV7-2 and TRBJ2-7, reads GAGVSQSPSNKVTEKGKDVELRCDPISGHTALYWYRQSLGQGLEFLIYFQGNSAPDKSGLPSDRFSAERTGGSVSTLTIQRTQQEDSAVYLCASSLGPGSSYEQYFGPGTRLTVT.